The 27 T cell receptor beta chains given below trace back to one sample, sequenced in a study of T cell repertoires in cytomegalovirus infection. From the reads, TCRdb called clonotypes with MiXCR, one entry per CDR3 protein. This table holds approximately 500,000 distinct CDR3 sequences, about 15% found once. The sample consisted of CD8+ T cells from PBMCs. Receptors originate from a human donor in good health (CMV status not recorded). Some clones in this sample may be carry-over from other donors' samples.

This clonotype was detected ten times or more. This sequence joins TRBV6-6 and TRBJ1-2; perhaps TRBD1 as D (6 bases). Germline loops: CDR1 MNHNY, CDR2 SVGAGI (reference sequence). V was pared by 2 bases and J by 4 bases, with 11 bases between. The CDR3 totals 14 residues. CDR3 in amino acids: CASSYGGAIYGYTF. DNA of the CDR3: TGTGCCAGCAGTTACGGGGGGGCTATCTATGGCTACACCTTC.

This clonotype occurred many times. This sequence joins TRBV29-1 and TRBJ1-2; D not resolved. The CDR3 contains 15 residues. Germline lookup yields CDR1 SQVTM and CDR2 ANQGSEA. Trimming took 7 bases from V and 5 from J, leaving 23 bases between them. CDR3 in DNA: TGCAGCGCCTCACCCACGAGCAACCGGGGATATGGCTACACCTTC. This codes for CSASPTSNRGYGYTF.

A word on this clonotype: Because the CDR3 is missing its conserved closing phenylalanine or tryptophan, this is likely a read error. This chain joins TRBV11-2 and TRBJ2-1; 13 bases map to TRBD2. Germline CDR1 is SGHAT and CDR2 is FQNNGV. The J segment lost 5 bases and the V segment lost 5 bases, leaving 6 bases of the junction unmatched. This CDR3 has 16 amino acids. The CDR3 region has the DNA TGTGCCAGCAGCCCCGGACTAGCGGGAGATGACAATGAGCAGTTCTTA. Residues: CASSPGLAGDDNEQFL.

This clonotype has a handful of counts. The V call is TRBV6-1, the J call TRBJ2-7; possibly TRBD2 for D (6 bases). Trimming removed 3 bases at V and 4 bases at J, with 16 bases between. The CDR3 is 15 amino acids. Per germline, CDR1 MNHNS and CDR2 SASEGT. Here the CDR3 DNA reads TGTGCCAGCAGTGACCGTGCGGGACCGGGTTACGAGCAGTACTTC. It translates to CASSDRAGPGYEQYF.

The chain joins TRBV4-1 to TRBJ1-1; no firm D call. The CDR3 runs 12 residues. Trimming took 5 bases from V and 2 from J, leaving 6 bases between them. CDR1 and CDR2 from the germline V gene are MGHRA and YSYEKL. CDR3: CASSTFNTEAFF. The CDR3, as DNA: TGCGCCAGCAGCACCTTTAACACTGAAGCTTTCTTT.

Note on this clonotype: A read error may be the cause here, since a much bigger clone is one base away. This chain connects TRBV7-4 to TRBJ2-5; 8 bases align to TRBD2. The CDR3 sequence is 15 residues long. Germline CDR1 SGHVT, CDR2 SQSDAQ. After removal of 1 base from V and 1 base from J, the junction contained 2 bases not matched to a gene. CDR3 in amino acids: CASSLEAGAQETQYF. CDR3 coding DNA: TGTGCCAGCAGCTTAGAAGCGGGAGCCCAAGAGACCCAGTACTTC.

J is TRBJ1-6 and V is TRBV27; 7 bases align to TRBD1. The CDR3 sequence is 16 residues long. CDR1 is MNHEY, CDR2 SMNVEV, per germline (reference sequence). Trimming cost V 5 bases and J 7 bases; bases outside gene matches: 11. CDR3 sequence: CASSTITGEANSPLHF. In DNA form, the CDR3 reads TGTGCCAGCAGTACAATCACAGGGGAAGCCAATTCACCCCTCCACTTT.

The chain combines TRBV12-3 or TRBV12-4 with TRBJ1-2; no definite D call. Trimming stripped 10 bases from V and 12 bases from J, with 12 bases between. The CDR3 loop spans 9 amino acids. Here the CDR3 DNA reads TGTGCCAACGGTGACCCCCACACCTTC. Translating it yields CANGDPHTF.

V is TRBV2 and J is TRBJ2-1; 9 bases fit TRBD2. The CDR3 is 14 amino acids. The germline V gene has CDR1 SNHLY and CDR2 FYNNEI. V trimming: 5 bases; J trimming: 9 bases; junction bases outside the gene matches: 8. The CDR3 nucleotides read TGTGCCAGCAGTCCCGGGACTAGCCTGGGTGAGCAGTTCTTC. It yields the protein CASSPGTSLGEQFF.

This clonotype turned up a few times. V and J are TRBV12-3 or TRBV12-4 and TRBJ1-5, with D perhaps TRBD1 (5 bases). The CDR3 length is 18 residues. V was pared by 5 bases and J by 0 bases, with 20 bases between. Here the CDR3 reads CASSLDSGELYSNQPQHF. The DNA of the CDR3 is TGTGCCAGCAGTCTAGACAGTGGGGAACTATATAGCAATCAGCCCCAGCATTTT.

The chain carries TRBV2 and TRBJ2-1; 9 bases map to TRBD1. With V trimmed by 6 bases and J by 5 bases, 8 bases remained unmatched. From germline, CDR1 is SNHLY and CDR2 FYNNEI. There are 15 residues in the CDR3. CDR3 bases: TGTGCCAGCAGAAAAACAGGGGGCACGGACAATGAGCAGTTCTTC. Protein sequence: CASRKTGGTDNEQFF.

This clonotype was seen at least ten times. This chain uses TRBV7-3 with TRBJ2-7, with D hard to call. The germline gives CDR1 SGHTA, CDR2 FQGTGA. CDR3 length: 13 amino acids. V lost 5 bases and J lost 3, with 11 bases in between. CDR3 loop: CASSLDGGYEQYF. CDR3 sequence (DNA): TGTGCCAGCAGCCTGGACGGCGGCTACGAGCAGTACTTC.

This clonotype was recorded many times. CDR3 in DNA: TGTGCCAGCAGCTTAGATCGGGAGAATACCTACTATGGCTACACCTTC. Its protein product is CASSLDRENTYYGYTF. The chain links TRBV11-2 to TRBJ1-2; no reliable D call. Germline loops: CDR1 SGHAT, CDR2 FQNNGV. The V and J ends lost 0 bases and 3 bases respectively, with 14 bases between them. The CDR3 covers 16 residues.

In this sample, this clonotype turned up many times. V and J are TRBV7-3 and TRBJ2-5; D is ambiguous. Germline CDR1 SGHTA, CDR2 FQGTGA. The length of the CDR3 is 16 residues. The ends were cut back, 1 base at V and 5 bases at J, with 17 bases in the middle. The CDR3 spells CASSLRPGRSVETQYF. The CDR3 nucleotides read TGTGCCAGCAGCTTAAGGCCTGGTAGATCGGTGGAGACCCAGTACTTC.

The chain links TRBV6-6 to TRBJ1-2, with a weak D call TRBD1 (5 bases). CDR3 size: 15 residues. In germline, CDR1 is MNHNY, CDR2 SVGAGI (reference sequence). Trimming took off 4 bases at V and 1 base at J, with 13 bases between the two ends. In DNA, the CDR3 is TGTGCCAGCAGTTTCCCGGGACCGATTAACTATGGCTACACCTTC. Protein sequence: CASSFPGPINYGYTF.

This clonotype was seen many times. V gene TRBV2 combines with J gene TRBJ2-3; 12 bases map to TRBD2. The CDR3 is 16 residues long. Germline assignment: CDR1 SNHLY and CDR2 FYNNEI. Trimming cost V 6 bases and J 6 bases; bases outside gene matches: 10. CDR3 coding DNA: TGTGCCAGCAGGCACAGAGGGACTAGCGGGCGGGATACGCAGTATTTT. Protein: CASRHRGTSGRDTQYF.

This clonotype was detected only a few times. The chain carries TRBV7-6 and TRBJ1-2, with TRBD1 identical over 8 bases. Germline V gives CDR1 SGHVS, CDR2 FNYEAQ. This CDR3 comprises 16 residues. J was trimmed by 4 bases and V by 1 base; bases with no gene match: 8. In DNA form, the CDR3 reads TGTGCCAGCAGCTTAGTACAGGGGGAGTTATTCTATGGCTACACCTTC. Encoded protein: CASSLVQGELFYGYTF.

This clonotype showed up many times. The chain couples TRBV7-8 to TRBJ2-1; D is unresolved. The CDR3 runs 13 residues. V lost 1 base and J lost 6, with 7 bases in between. Germline V gene sequence: CDR1 SGHVS, CDR2 FQNEAQ. The CDR3, as DNA: TGTGCCAGCAGCTTAGGCAGGTCCAATGAGCAGTTCTTC. It translates to CASSLGRSNEQFF.

This clonotype was detected many times. The chain links TRBV6-1 to TRBJ2-7; D is unresolved. The V gene lost 5 bases and the J gene lost 0 bases, with 14 bases spanning the gap. Looked up from germline, CDR1 is MNHNS and CDR2 is SASEGT. The CDR3 is 15 residues long. CDR3 in DNA: TGTGCCAGCAGTTCGACCCCCGTAGGCTCCTACGAGCAGTACTTC. Translation: CASSSTPVGSYEQYF.

The V gene is TRBV25-1, the J gene TRBJ1-1; weak D call: TRBD1 (6 bases). The V end lost 10 bases, the J end lost 4 bases, and 19 bases lay between the germline ends. This CDR3 comprises 14 residues. Germline loops: CDR1 MGHDK, CDR2 SYGVNS. CDR3 DNA sequence: TGTGCCACCTCCTTACAGGGTGGAAGCACTGAAGCTTTCTTT. Amino acid sequence: CATSLQGGSTEAFF.

This clonotype was counted many times. DNA of the CDR3: TGTGCCAGCAGGCCAGGGGACACAGAGACCCAGTACTTC. The encoded protein is CASRPGDTETQYF. The chain joins TRBV6-6 to TRBJ2-5; TRBD1 is a possible D gene (6 bases). Trimming stripped 6 bases from V and 4 bases from J, with 12 bases between. The germline CDR1 and CDR2 sequences are MNHNY and SVGAGI (reference sequence). The CDR3 extends over 13 amino acids.

Many counts were recorded for this clonotype. The chain recombines TRBV7-9 with TRBJ1-5; D call uncertain. Germline V gene data show CDR1 as SEHNR and CDR2 as FQNEAQ (reference sequence). The CDR3 covers 13 residues. V was cut by 8 bases and J by 4 bases, with 12 bases left in between. DNA for the CDR3: TGTGCCAGCGGCAAAGGGAAGAATCAGCCCCAGCATTTT. Its translation: CASGKGKNQPQHF.

This sequence joins TRBV27 and TRBJ2-5, with a weak D call TRBD1 (6 bases). The CDR3 spans 15 residues. Per the germline V gene, CDR1 is MNHEY and CDR2 is SMNVEV (reference sequence). The V end was cut by 4 bases, the J end by 2 bases, with 14 bases between. The CDR3 region has the DNA TGTGCCAGCAGTTGGACAGCGAAATCTCAAGAGACCCAGTACTTC. It is translated as CASSWTAKSQETQYF.

With regard to this clonotype: A junction boundary mismatches the germline segment, possibly from a read error. The gene calls are TRBV6-5 and TRBJ1-5, with 7 positions matching TRBD1. Germline CDR1 is MNHEY and CDR2 is SVGAGI. The CDR3 runs to 14 residues. The CDR3 DNA sequence: TGTGCCCGCAGTTACAGGGGCAGCAATCAGCCCCAGCATTTT. It yields the protein CARSYRGSNQPQHF.

This clonotype was counted many times. The V and J genes are TRBV7-3 and TRBJ2-1, with D perhaps assigned TRBD1 or TRBD2 (6 bases each). The CDR3 sequence is 13 residues long. V lost 5 bases and J 9 bases, leaving 14 bases between the germline ends. Germline V CDR1 and CDR2: SGHTA, FQGTGA. The CDR3 region has the DNA TGTGCCAGCAGCCCCCGAGGGGGGCGTGAGCAGTTCTTC. This sequence encodes CASSPRGGREQFF. The complete variable domain, with remaining parts taken from reference TRBV7-3 and TRBJ2-1, reads GAGVSQTPSNKVTEKGKYVELRCDPISGHTALYWYRQSLGQGPEFLIYFQGTGAADDSGLPNDRFFAVRPEGSVSTLKIQRTERGDSAVYLCASSPRGGREQFFGPGTRLTVL.

Ten or more counts support this clonotype. The rearrangement links TRBV7-9 to TRBJ2-7, with 11 positions matching TRBD2. After removal of 7 bases from V and 2 bases from J, the junction contained 16 bases not matched to a gene. The germline CDR1 and CDR2 sequences are SEHNR and FQNEAQ (reference sequence). This CDR3 region has 18 residues. The DNA of the CDR3 is TGTGCCAGCACCCGGATCGGTAGCGGGGGGGAACGTACCTACGAGCAGTACTTC. It is translated as CASTRIGSGGERTYEQYF.

This clonotype came up a few times. The gene calls are TRBV19 and TRBJ2-7, with D possibly matching TRBD1 (5 bases). The CDR3 spans 13 residues. From germline, CDR1 is LNHDA and CDR2 SQIVND (reference sequence). Trimming removed 9 bases at V and 3 bases at J, with 15 bases between. This CDR3 reads CASLARDSYEQYF. DNA of the CDR3: TGTGCCAGCCTTGCACGAGACAGCTACGAGCAGTACTTC.